The 29 T cell receptor beta chains below were found in one sample sequenced in a study of T cells in tuberculosis. TCRdb's copy holds only in-frame clones and misses some; the assay was immunoSEQ multiplex PCR. Found here are tens of thousands of clones, roughly 93% of them singletons; the top ten hold 9% to 13%. Sequencing was performed on PBMCs. Receptor source: a donor aged 10-29 years with latent tuberculosis or without tuberculosis infection. Some clones in this sample may be carry-over from other donors' samples.

This chain uses TRBV6-5 with TRBJ1-1; TRBD1 matches 9 bases. The CDR3 is 13 amino acids. The junction had 3 bases not matched to a gene; V was cut back by 5 bases and J by 5 bases. Germline CDR1 and CDR2: MNHEY and SVGAGI. CDR3 sequence reads: CASSRTGVTEAFF. The CDR3 DNA reads TGTGCCAGCAGTCGGACAGGGGTAACTGAAGCTTTCTTT.

This rearrangement joins TRBV6-5 to TRBJ1-6, with D uncertain. The germline V gene has CDR1 MNHEY and CDR2 SVGAGI. CDR3 length: 12 amino acids. V was cut by 5 bases and J by 7 bases, with 6 bases left in between. The CDR3 loop is CASSEANSPLHF. The CDR3 DNA reads as TGTGCCAGCAGTGAAGCCAATTCACCCCTCCACTTT.

The gene calls are TRBV6-6 and TRBJ1-2; TRBD1 agrees at 7 bases. With V trimmed by 5 bases and J by 0 bases, 3 bases remained unmatched. CDR1 is MNHNY and CDR2 is SVGAGI in the germline V gene (reference sequence). CDR3 length equals 14 residues. As DNA, the CDR3 is TGTGCCAGCAGTCGACAGGGACCTAACTATGGCTACACCTTC. Encoded protein: CASSRQGPNYGYTF.

V is TRBV7-8 and J is TRBJ2-1; 7 bases agree with TRBD2. V lost 10 bases, J lost 12 bases, and 27 bases stayed unmatched. The CDR3 is 17 amino acids. Germline lookup yields CDR1 SGHVS and CDR2 FQNEAQ. CDR3 DNA sequence: TGTGCCACCACACCGGGACTAATCCTCCTCAGCGTCATAGGGCAGTTCTTC. The encoded protein is CATTPGLILLSVIGQFF. The full variable domain, its missing parts supplied by reference TRBV7-8 and TRBJ2-1, is GAGVSQSPRYKVAKRGQDVALRCDPISGHVSLFWYQQALGQGPEFLTYFQNEAQLDKSGLPSDRFFAERPEGSVSTLKIQRTQQEDSAVYLCATTPGLILLSVIGQFFGPGTRLTVL.

V gene TRBV18 combines with J gene TRBJ1-1; 11 bases are shared with TRBD1. V lost 3 bases to trimming and J lost 10 bases; unmatched junction nucleotides: 4. The CDR3 loop spans 13 amino acids. CDR1 and CDR2 from the germline V gene are KGHSH and LQKENI. CDR3 protein: CASSPRDRGGAFF. The CDR3 nucleotides are TGTGCCAGCTCACCGCGGGACAGGGGGGGAGCTTTCTTT.

This clone is judged medium-sized. Additional DNA sequences in this sample encode the identical CDR3. The chain employs TRBV30 and TRBJ1-1; the match to TRBD1 covers 11 bases. With V trimmed by 2 bases and J by 1 base, 3 bases remained unmatched. The CDR3 covers 15 residues. CDR1 GTSNPN and CDR2 SVGIG come from the germline V gene (reference sequence). Here the CDR3 DNA reads TGTGCCTGGAGTCCAGGGACAGGGGGGAACACTGAAGCTTTCTTT. This encodes CAWSPGTGGNTEAFF.

CDR3 in DNA: TGTGCTAGTGGTCCTAACTCTGAAGCTTTCTTT. This encodes CASGPNSEAFF. The V and J genes are TRBV12-5 and TRBJ1-1; D unresolved. CDR3 size: 11 residues. Germline assignment: CDR1 LGHNT and CDR2 FRNRAP. V shed 5 bases and J shed 6 bases, with 7 bases lying between them.

This chain joins TRBV10-3 and TRBJ1-1; TRBD1 is a possible D gene (6 bases). The V end lost 4 bases, the J end lost 10 bases, and 19 bases lay between the germline ends. This CDR3 region has 14 residues. The germline CDR1 and CDR2 sequences are ENHRY and SYGVKD. CDR3 protein: CAISAFQGPRAAFF. CDR3 bases: TGTGCCATCAGTGCGTTTCAGGGGCCCCGAGCAGCTTTCTTT.

The chain combines TRBV7-2 with TRBJ2-4; 10 positions match TRBD1. The CDR3 runs to 17 residues. Germline trimming cut 4 bases from V and 1 base from J; bases unmatched to any gene: 7. Germline V gene sequence: CDR1 SGHTA, CDR2 FQGNSA. The CDR3 spells CASSSMGTGVAKNIQYF. DNA of the CDR3: TGTGCCAGCAGCTCTATGGGGACAGGGGTTGCCAAAAACATTCAGTACTTC.

The chain is built from TRBV4-3 and TRBJ2-2; D unclear. The germline V gene has CDR1 LGHNA and CDR2 YSLEER. Trimming shortened V by 0 bases and J by 6 bases, and 14 bases separated the two germline ends. The length of the CDR3 is 16 residues. CDR3 loop: CASSQDLGRGAGELFF. As DNA, the CDR3 is TGCGCCAGCAGCCAAGATCTAGGCAGAGGAGCCGGGGAGCTGTTTTTT.

This clone was seen just once. The genes are TRBV2 and TRBJ2-7; 11 nucleotides agree with TRBD2. The germline CDR1 and CDR2 sequences are SNHLY and FYNNEI. The CDR3 runs to 18 residues. V gave up 6 bases and J gave up 6 bases; unmatched junction bases: 19. The DNA for the CDR3 is TGTGCCAGCAGCCTACTACCGATAACTAGCGGGGGAGGTAGCGAGCAGTACTTC. Translating gives CASSLLPITSGGGSEQYF.

V usage is TRBV18 and J usage is TRBJ2-2; 7 bases line up with TRBD1. CDR1 and CDR2 (germline): KGHSH, LQKENI. This CDR3 contains 17 residues. The J segment lost 0 bases and the V segment lost 3 bases, leaving 7 bases of the junction unmatched. The CDR3 region is CASSPIPGTANTGELFF. DNA of the CDR3: TGTGCCAGCTCACCGATCCCCGGGACAGCGAACACCGGGGAGCTGTTTTTT.

J is TRBJ1-2 and V is TRBV7-2; 7 nucleotides line up with TRBD1. J gave up 4 bases and V 4 bases, and 6 bases lay outside the gene matches. Germline loops: CDR1 SGHTA, CDR2 FQGNSA. The CDR3 runs 14 residues. CDR3 sequence reads: CASSSRTGPYGYTF. DNA for the CDR3: TGTGCCAGCAGCTCCCGGACAGGACCCTATGGCTACACCTTC.

V usage is TRBV4-2 and J usage is TRBJ1-1; possible D gene TRBD1, 6 bases. Deletions cut 3 bases from V and 8 bases from J, with 10 bases between. The V gene's germline CDR1 is LGHNA and CDR2 YNFKEQ. There are 12 residues in the CDR3. CDR3 in amino acids: CASSQSGTEAFF. The CDR3 DNA reads as TGTGCCAGCAGCCAGTCCGGGACAGAAGCTTTCTTT.

The rearrangement joins TRBV6-5 to TRBJ2-2; unclear D gene. The germline V gene encodes CDR1 MNHEY and CDR2 SVGAGI. Trimming removed 6 bases from V and 2 bases from J, with 4 bases in between. The CDR3 totals 12 residues. CDR3 DNA sequence: TGTGCCAGCAGCCCAAACACCGGGGAGCTGTTTTTT. Protein product: CASSPNTGELFF.

The chain combines TRBV12-5 with TRBJ1-1; D is unclear. CDR1 and CDR2 (germline): LGHNT, FRNRAP. V was shortened by 9 bases and J by 1 base, with 15 bases between the two germline ends. This CDR3 is 14 amino acids long. The chain's CDR3 is CASHLDGGNTEAFF. The CDR3, as DNA: TGTGCTAGCCATCTTGACGGAGGGAACACTGAAGCTTTCTTT. The full variable domain, its missing parts supplied by reference TRBV12-5 and TRBJ1-1, is DARVTQTPRHKVTEMGQEVTMRCQPILGHNTVFWYRQTMMQGLELLAYFRNRAPLDDSGMPKDRFSAEMPDATLATLKIQPSEPRDSAVYFCASHLDGGNTEAFFGQGTRLTVV.

V usage is TRBV28 and J usage is TRBJ1-6, with D perhaps TRBD1 (6 bases). Germline V gives CDR1 MDHEN, CDR2 SYDVKM. The CDR3 length is 14 residues. V was cut by 8 bases and J by 6 bases, with 14 bases left in between. The CDR3 nucleotides are TGTGCCAGCCACTCGGACAGTTTTAATTCACCCCTCCACTTT. Amino acid sequence: CASHSDSFNSPLHF.

This chain joins TRBV15 and TRBJ1-6; the D is unclear. The V and J ends lost 5 bases and 6 bases respectively, with 20 bases between them. The CDR3 spans 17 residues. Germline values: CDR1 LNHNV, CDR2 YYDKDF (reference sequence). The CDR3 spells CATSSPKGGEFNSPLHF. The CDR3 DNA follows: TGTGCCACCAGCTCTCCAAAAGGCGGGGAATTTAATTCACCCCTCCACTTT.

The chain links TRBV5-5 to TRBJ2-2, with 9 bases lining up with TRBD2. The germline CDR1 and CDR2 sequences are SGHKS and YYEKEE (reference sequence). V lost 3 bases and J lost 3; bases outside the gene matches: 6. The CDR3 consists of 16 residues. The CDR3 here is CASSSGLATYTGELFF. Here the CDR3 DNA reads TGTGCCAGCAGCTCCGGACTAGCGACCTACACCGGGGAGCTGTTTTTT.

The V gene is TRBV5-1, the J gene TRBJ1-3; TRBD1 is a possible D gene (6 bases). This CDR3 is 15 amino acids long. Germline values: CDR1 SGHRS, CDR2 YFSETQ. V was trimmed by 0 bases and J by 3 bases, leaving 10 bases between them. The chain's CDR3 is CASSLDTGYGNTIYF. The DNA for the CDR3 is TGCGCCAGCAGCTTGGATACAGGGTATGGAAACACCATATATTTT.

The genes are TRBV5-1 and TRBJ2-3; possibly TRBD2 for D (5 bases). CDR1 is SGHRS and CDR2 is YFSETQ in the germline V gene. V shed 4 bases and J shed 10 bases, with 13 bases lying between them. The CDR3 is 12 amino acids. The CDR3 region is CASSPQDGAQYF. The CDR3 bases are TGCGCCAGCAGCCCACAAGACGGGGCGCAGTATTTT.

The J gene is TRBJ1-1, the V gene TRBV19; 7 nucleotides line up with TRBD1. V shed 4 bases, J shed 0 bases, and the junction held 5 bases outside the gene matches. This CDR3 has 15 amino acids. CDR1 LNHDA and CDR2 SQIVND come from the germline V gene (reference sequence). CDR3 sequence reads: CASSTRDSVNTEAFF. In nucleotides, the CDR3 is TGTGCCAGTAGTACGAGGGACAGTGTGAACACTGAAGCTTTCTTT.

The chain couples TRBV18 to TRBJ2-1; 9 positions agree with TRBD2. The V gene's germline CDR1 is KGHSH and CDR2 LQKENI. The CDR3 has 15 residues. V dropped 2 bases and J dropped 4; count of bases not matched to a gene: 3. CDR3 region: CASSPSGLAYNEQFF. The CDR3 nucleotides are TGTGCCAGCTCACCATCCGGACTAGCGTACAATGAGCAGTTCTTC. The full variable domain, its missing parts supplied by reference TRBV18 and TRBJ2-1, is NAGVMQNPRHLVRRRGQEARLRCSPMKGHSHVYWYRQLPEEGLKFMVYLQKENIIDESGMPKERFSAEFPKEGPSILRIQQVVRGDSAAYFCASSPSGLAYNEQFFGPGTRLTVL.

CDR3 sequence (DNA): TGTGCCAGCAGTTTATCGGCGGGGAGGTACGCCTACAATGAGCAGTTCTTC. Protein: CASSLSAGRYAYNEQFF. The rearrangement joins TRBV27 to TRBJ2-1, with TRBD2 as a possible D gene (6 bases). This CDR3 is built from 17 residues. The germline V gene has CDR1 MNHEY and CDR2 SMNVEV (reference sequence). V was trimmed by 0 bases and J by 2 bases, leaving 14 bases between them.

J is TRBJ1-6 and V is TRBV2; possible D gene TRBD1, 6 bases. This CDR3 comprises 15 residues. Germline V gene data show CDR1 as SNHLY and CDR2 as FYNNEI. Trimming took off 0 bases at V and 4 bases at J, with 7 bases between the two ends. This CDR3 is CASSEARGYNSPLHF. DNA for the CDR3: TGTGCCAGCAGTGAAGCCAGGGGATATAATTCACCCCTCCACTTT.

In this sample, this clone turned up once. V gene TRBV7-2 combines with J gene TRBJ1-4; 9 bases map to TRBD1. This CDR3 contains 17 residues. CDR1 and CDR2 (germline): SGHTA, FQGNSA. The ends lost 1 base at V and 6 bases at J; junction bases unmatched: 9. The CDR3: CASSLGLMTGGYEKLFF. DNA of the CDR3: TGTGCCAGCAGCTTAGGGCTTATGACAGGGGGATATGAAAAACTGTTTTTT.

To note about this clone: At one of its ends the junction is not consistent with the germline gene, which may arise from a read error. This sequence joins TRBV9 and TRBJ1-4, with 9 bases fitting TRBD1. Germline lookup yields CDR1 SGDLS and CDR2 YYNGEE. This CDR3 has 14 residues. CDR3 bases: TGTGCCAGGGAAGGGCGGGACAGGGCTACTTGGACTCCTTTT. Translation: CAREGRDRATWTPF.

This clone was found once. In nucleotides, the CDR3 is TGTGCCTCTCTGGGACAGGAGGACGAAAAACTGTTTTTT. Its protein is CASLGQEDEKLFF. The chain has TRBV19 and TRBJ1-4, with 8 bases that match TRBD1. CDR3 size: 13 residues. Trimming cost V 11 bases and J 8 bases; bases outside gene matches: 10. The germline CDR1 and CDR2 sequences are LNHDA and SQIVND (reference sequence).

This rearrangement joins TRBV10-3 to TRBJ1-4; 8 bases line up with TRBD1. Germline-derived CDR1 and CDR2 are ENHRY and SYGVKD. Unmatched junction bases numbered 3, after V lost 0 bases and J lost 6 bases. The CDR3 has 15 amino acids. In nucleotides, the CDR3 is TGTGCCATCAGTGAGTCTGAGACAGGGGATGAAAAACTGTTTTTT. It specifies CAISESETGDEKLFF.